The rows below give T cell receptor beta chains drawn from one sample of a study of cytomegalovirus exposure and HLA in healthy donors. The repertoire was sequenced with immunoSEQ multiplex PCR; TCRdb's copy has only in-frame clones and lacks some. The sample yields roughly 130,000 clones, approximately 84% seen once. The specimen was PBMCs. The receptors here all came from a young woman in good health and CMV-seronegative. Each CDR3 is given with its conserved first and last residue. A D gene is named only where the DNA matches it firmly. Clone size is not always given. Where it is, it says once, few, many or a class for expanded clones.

CDR3aa: CASSRTGRAGELFF
CDR3nt: TGTGCCAGCAGCCGGACAGGTCGGGCCGGGGAGCTGTTTTTT
abundance: -
d_gene: TRBD1
v_gene: TRBV14
j_gene: TRBJ2-2

CDR3aa: CASSPMTVNYGYTF
CDR3nt: TGTGCCAGCAGCCCAATGACAGTTAACTATGGCTACACCTTC
abundance: -
d_gene: -
v_gene: TRBV5-5
j_gene: TRBJ1-2

CDR3aa: CASSFETGGTYGYTF
CDR3nt: TGTGCCAGCAGCTTCGAGACAGGGGGGACCTATGGCTACACCTTC
abundance: -
d_gene: TRBD1
v_gene: TRBV7-9
j_gene: TRBJ1-2

CDR3aa: CSVARDTTDTQYF
CDR3nt: TGCAGCGTGGCCCGGGACACAACAGATACGCAGTATTTT
abundance: -
d_gene: -
v_gene: TRBV29-1
j_gene: TRBJ2-3

CDR3aa: CASSLQGQGASYEQYF
CDR3nt: TGTGCCAGCAGCTTACAGGGCCAGGGGGCCTCCTACGAGCAGTACTTC
abundance: few
d_gene: TRBD1
v_gene: TRBV7-8
j_gene: TRBJ2-7

CDR3aa: CASSYPGQGDQPQHF
CDR3nt: TGTGCCAGCAGTTACCCCGGACAGGGGGATCAGCCCCAGCATTTT
abundance: -
d_gene: TRBD1
v_gene: TRBV6-5
j_gene: TRBJ1-5

CDR3aa: CASSQGGDTGELFF
CDR3nt: TGTGCCAGCAGCCAAGGCGGGGACACCGGGGAGCTGTTTTTT
abundance: many
d_gene: -
v_gene: TRBV4-2
j_gene: TRBJ2-2

CDR3aa: CASSLSGYNEQFF
CDR3nt: TGTGCCAGCAGCTTGTCAGGGTACAATGAGCAGTTCTTC
abundance: -
d_gene: -
v_gene: TRBV5-6
j_gene: TRBJ2-1

CDR3aa: CASSEPGVQPQHF
CDR3nt: TGTGCCAGCAGTGAGCCAGGGGTTCAGCCCCAGCATTTT
abundance: -
d_gene: -
v_gene: TRBV2
j_gene: TRBJ1-5

CDR3aa: CASSPTRWEQFF
CDR3nt: TGTGCCAGCAGCCCTACCCGGTGGGAGCAGTTCTTC
abundance: -
d_gene: -
v_gene: TRBV7-8
j_gene: TRBJ2-1

CDR3aa: CASRRTGGNTIYF
CDR3nt: TGTGCCAGCAGAAGGACAGGGGGAAACACCATATATTTT
abundance: once
d_gene: TRBD1
v_gene: TRBV6-5
j_gene: TRBJ1-3

CDR3aa: CASSLAPGSTDTQYF
CDR3nt: TGTGCCAGCAGCTTAGCGCCAGGGAGCACAGATACGCAGTATTTT
abundance: few
d_gene: -
v_gene: TRBV7-2
j_gene: TRBJ2-3

CDR3aa: CATSRKGAGSTDTQYF
CDR3nt: TGTGCCACCAGCAGGAAGGGGGCGGGAAGCACAGATACGCAGTATTTT
abundance: -
d_gene: -
v_gene: TRBV15
j_gene: TRBJ2-3